This TCR beta chain came from a study of vaccination and CD4 T cells after COVID-19. Looking at the study overall: A vaccine, either BNT162b2 or mRNA-1273, was given to participants in two doses. Control cultures, each given a CEFX pool, an HIV-1 Nef pool, or no peptide, were included.

As to treatment: roughly 10-day PBMC culture with coronavirus spike peptide pools or control peptides (ViraFEST assay). CD4+ T lymphocytes from the unexposed donor were collected before the COVID-19 pandemic (2011-2018). Oncomine TCR Beta short-read sequencing was applied to DNA from cultured CD4+ T cells. Someone extracted genomic DNA from cultured CD4+ T cells. TCRdb redid the calling of the PCR reads with MiXCR, one entry per CDR3 protein. Among around 7,500 distinct CDR3 sequences, over 25% were seen once, and the ten largest hold about 14%. Points on this clonotype: Antigen: not known.

The sequenced material came from CD4+ T cells from blood, cultured in vitro. This TCR derives from a human donor in good health.

The CDR3, as DNA: TGTGCCAGCAGTTACATCGGGGGCGAGCAGTACTTC. This sequence encodes CASSYIGGEQYF. V usage is TRBV6-2 or TRBV6-3 and J usage is TRBJ2-7; D is perhaps TRBD2 (6 bases). With 2 bases removed from V and 6 bases from J, the gap between germline ends came to 8 bases. The CDR3 sequence is 12 residues long. Germline V gene lookup returns CDR1 MNHEY and CDR2 SVGEGT.